Sequencing of this T cell receptor (beta chain) was carried out in a study of beta chain features in type 1 diabetes. The sequenced template was cDNA made from the entire isolated RNA. The protocol was immunoSEQ multiplex PCR, while the TCRdb copy is restricted to in-frame clones and leaves out a portion. This table holds 400,000 to 600,000 clones, about 32% found once. The germline gives CDR1 GTSNPN, CDR2 SVGIG (reference sequence). The germline V and J ends were trimmed by 0 bases and 5 bases, with 14 bases remaining between them. The CDR3 contains 14 residues. This receptor was obtained from a young man in good health. The sample was naive CD4+ T cells from blood. V and J are TRBV30 and TRBJ2-7; no clear D. As DNA, the CDR3 is TGTGCCTGGAGTGTAAGGTCCTTCTACCACGAGCAGTACTTC. Protein product: CAWSVRSFYHEQYF.